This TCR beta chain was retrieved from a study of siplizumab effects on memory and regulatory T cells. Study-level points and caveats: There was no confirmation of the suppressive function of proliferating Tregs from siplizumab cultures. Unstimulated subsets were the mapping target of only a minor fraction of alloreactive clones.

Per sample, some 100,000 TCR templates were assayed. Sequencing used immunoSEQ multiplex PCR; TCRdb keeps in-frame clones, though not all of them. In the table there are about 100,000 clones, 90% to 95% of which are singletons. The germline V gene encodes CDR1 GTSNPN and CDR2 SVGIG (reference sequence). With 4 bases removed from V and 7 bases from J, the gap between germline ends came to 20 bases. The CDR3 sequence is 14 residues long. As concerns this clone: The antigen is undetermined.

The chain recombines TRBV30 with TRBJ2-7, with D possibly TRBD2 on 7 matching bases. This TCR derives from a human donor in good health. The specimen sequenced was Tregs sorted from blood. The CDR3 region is CAWIPRGGAWEQYF. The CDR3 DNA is TGTGCCTGGATCCCGCGTGGGGGGGCTTGGGAGCAGTACTTC.